This TCR beta chain comes out of a study of Graves' ophthalmopathy and Graves' hyperthyroidism. This clonotype has more than one count but fewer than ten. Transcripts of RNA were the source for amplifying TCR beta CDR3 regions. RT-PCR with HTBI primers came first, then second-round multiplex PCR. TCRdb itself ran the multiplex PCR reads through MiXCR, one entry per CDR3 protein. The sample contains a few hundred thousand distinct CDR3 sequences, 15% to 17% of which appear only once. Hyperthyroidism patients, aged 18 to 65, were newly diagnosed, under 2 months' duration. Patients were excluded if they had other autoimmune diseases or uncontrolled infections, and likewise if pregnancy or lactation applied. The germline V gene encodes CDR1 MNHEY and CDR2 SMNVEV (reference sequence). J was trimmed by 3 bases and V by 5 bases; bases with no gene match: 6. The CDR3 covers 16 residues.

This TCR came from a woman in her late teens or twenties with stable Graves' hyperthyroidism. Sample: peripheral blood. The chain is built from TRBV27 and TRBJ2-5, with TRBD2 identical over 13 bases. CDR3 in DNA: TGTGCCAGCAGTCCGCGACTAGCGGGGGGCGAAGAGACCCAGTACTTC. This sequence encodes CASSPRLAGGEETQYF.